The clone carrying this T cell receptor (beta chain) was counted a few times. Its target is not known. Other DNA sequences from this sample encode an identical CDR3 as well. CD45RO-negative CD8 cells positively selected for CCR7 made up the naive population, which excluded terminally differentiated effector memory CD45RA+ cells. Sequenced by immunoSEQ multiplex PCR; TCRdb stores in-frame clones only, minus some. The table includes over 2,000,000 clones, about 94% detected once. These data are taken from a study of shared clonotypes between healthy human individuals. On the study more broadly: CD4 naive cells filled three plates per donor, CD4 memory three, CD8 naive two and CD8 memory one. Overall study findings and caveats: Measured sharing among donors was expected to vary with sequencing depth. Generation of non-shared clonotypes was less probable than generation of clonotypes shared by all four donors.

From germline, CDR1 is SEHNR and CDR2 FQNEAQ (reference sequence). The CDR3 is made up of 15 amino acids. The ends were cut back, 2 bases at V and 0 bases at J, with 11 bases in the middle. The chain has TRBV7-9 and TRBJ2-7; either TRBD1 or TRBD2 may supply D (5 bases each). The material sequenced was naive CD8+ T cells from PBMCs. The receptor was isolated from a man between 18 and 29 years old in good health. Some clones in this sample may be carry-over from other donors' samples. As DNA, the CDR3 is TGTGCCAGCAGCTTACGGCAGGGAGCCTCCTACGAGCAGTACTTC. This gives the protein CASSLRQGASYEQYF.